The next 7 T cell receptor beta chains were all read from a single sample in a study of T cells after yellow fever vaccination. TCRdb independently ran MiXCR on the 5' RACE reads; one entry per CDR3 protein. This table holds nearly 30,000 distinct CDR3 sequences, less than 6.5% found once. The specimen comprised CD8+ T cells sorted from PBMCs, sampled 10 days after the yellow fever booster vaccination. All receptors derive from a man aged 25 to 40 who received the YFV17D yellow fever vaccine.

Many counts were recorded for this clonotype. The J gene is TRBJ2-1, the V gene TRBV7-2; D might be TRBD2 (6 bases). V was clipped by 5 bases and J by 7 bases, with 24 bases between them. CDR3 length equals 17 residues. Germline-derived CDR1 and CDR2 are SGHTA and FQGNSA. CDR3 amino acids: CASSVPGGLPTQNEQFF. The CDR3 nucleotides are TGTGCCAGCAGCGTCCCCGGGGGACTCCCCACACAGAATGAGCAGTTCTTC. The complete variable domain, with remaining parts taken from reference TRBV7-2 and TRBJ2-1, reads GAGVSQSPSNKVTEKGKDVELRCDPISGHTALYWYRQSLGQGLEFLIYFQGNSAPDKSGLPSDRFSAERTGGSVSTLTIQRTQQEDSAVYLCASSVPGGLPTQNEQFFGPGTRLTVL.

This clonotype came up many times. V usage is TRBV13 and J usage is TRBJ2-1; D gene uncertain. Trimming took 0 bases from V and 6 from J, leaving 6 bases between them. Germline loops: CDR1 PRHDT, CDR2 FYEKMQ (reference sequence). There are 13 residues in the CDR3. The CDR3 nucleotides read TGTGCCAGCAGCTTAGGCCTACGCAATGAGCAGTTCTTC. Its protein is CASSLGLRNEQFF.

This clonotype was picked up many times. The chain has TRBV9 and TRBJ2-1; 9 nucleotides line up with TRBD2. J gave up 7 bases and V 0 bases, and 11 bases lay outside the gene matches. Per the germline V gene, CDR1 is SGDLS and CDR2 is YYNGEE. The CDR3 covers 17 residues. The CDR3: CASSVVASGTIRNEQFF. The CDR3 nucleotides read TGTGCCAGCAGCGTAGTGGCTAGCGGGACGATTAGGAATGAGCAGTTCTTC.

This clonotype was seen ten or more times. The chain combines TRBV27 with TRBJ2-7; D tentatively reads TRBD1 or TRBD2 (5 bases each). Germline CDR1 MNHEY, CDR2 SMNVEV (reference sequence). The CDR3 spans 15 residues. V was shortened by 6 bases and J by 5 bases, with 20 bases between the two germline ends. In nucleotides, the CDR3 is TGTGCCAGCAGCCCCTCCCCGGGGCAGAACCACGAGCAGTACTTC. The encoded protein is CASSPSPGQNHEQYF.

In its sample, this clonotype was seen many times. This chain uses TRBV9 with TRBJ1-2, with D hard to call. V was clipped by 0 bases and J by 2 bases, with 17 bases between them. Per germline, CDR1 SGDLS and CDR2 YYNGEE. The length of the CDR3 is 17 residues. DNA of the CDR3: TGTGCCAGCAGCGTAGGGGTACCGCAGCTAGAGAACTATGGCTACACCTTC. It specifies CASSVGVPQLENYGYTF.

This clonotype came up many times. The chain is built from TRBV20-1 and TRBJ2-3, with TRBD2 matching 7 bases. V lost 3 bases, J lost 2 bases, and 8 bases stayed unmatched. This CDR3 spans 15 amino acids. The germline V gene encodes CDR1 DFQATT and CDR2 SNEGSKA (reference sequence). This chain's CDR3 is CSARGREFPTDTQYF. The DNA of the CDR3 is TGCAGTGCTAGGGGGCGGGAGTTCCCCACAGATACGCAGTATTTT.

This clonotype was detected many times. The J gene is TRBJ1-1, the V gene TRBV9, with TRBD1 as a possible D gene (5 bases). CDR3 length equals 15 residues. Germline loops: CDR1 SGDLS, CDR2 YYNGEE. The V end was cut by 0 bases, the J end by 6 bases, with 15 bases between. The CDR3 here is CASSVDGGGGAEAFF. The CDR3 nucleotides read TGTGCCAGCAGCGTAGATGGGGGAGGAGGAGCTGAAGCTTTCTTT.